Listed below are T cell receptor beta chains from one sample, sequenced in a study of OX40 agonist ivuxolimab in advanced cancers. Using immunoSEQ multiplex PCR, the repertoire was profiled, and TCRdb retains in-frame clones only, with some absent. This table holds about 33,000 clones, around 85% found once. This specimen was CD4+ or CD8+ T cells sorted from blood, taken in a trial of the OX40 agonist ivuxolimab. These receptors all stem from an adult with an advanced solid tumor such as melanoma, head and neck, liver or kidney cancer. CDR3s include the opening cysteine and the closing phenylalanine or tryptophan. D genes are given only for firm matches. Size values are once, few and many counts, or a class for expanded clones, and some rows have none.

clone size	D gene	V gene	J gene	CDR3 protein	CDR3 DNA
NA	TRBD2	TRBV13	TRBJ2-1	CASAPSTSGRGYEQFF	TGTGCCAGCGCCCCCTCAACTAGCGGGAGAGGGTATGAGCAGTTCTTC
NA	TRBD2	TRBV30	TRBJ2-7	CAWDSGGAVEQYF	TGTGCCTGGGATAGCGGGGGGGCGGTCGAGCAGTACTTC
once	NA	TRBV6-1	TRBJ2-1	CASSDLGGTGDEQFF	TGTGCCAGCAGTGATTTGGGGGGAACGGGGGATGAGCAGTTCTTC
NA	TRBD1	TRBV6-1	TRBJ2-7	CASSVGTGRQYEQYF	TGTGCCAGCAGTGTCGGGACAGGGAGACAATACGAGCAGTACTTC
few	TRBD2	TRBV11-1	TRBJ2-7	CASSLGGLAGGREQYF	TGTGCCAGCAGCTTGGGGGGACTAGCGGGAGGACGGGAGCAGTACTTC
NA	NA	TRBV6-5	TRBJ1-5	CASRQTGVNQPQHF	TGTGCCAGCAGACAGACTGGGGTCAATCAGCCCCAGCATTTT
NA	TRBD1	TRBV7-9	TRBJ1-4	CASSQPGTGAEKLFF	TGTGCCAGCAGCCAGCCCGGGACAGGGGCTGAAAAACTGTTTTTT
few	NA	TRBV27	TRBJ2-1	CASGMIGDPQVF	TGTGCCAGCGGTATGATTGGGGACCCCCAGGTCTTC
NA	NA	TRBV6-5	TRBJ2-7	CATGGDSPYEQYF	TGTGCCACCGGGGGAGACAGTCCCTACGAGCAGTACTTC
NA	TRBD2	TRBV6-5	TRBJ2-1	CASSYSLAGQEQFF	TGTGCCAGCAGTTACTCACTAGCGGGACAGGAGCAGTTCTTC
NA	NA	TRBV19	TRBJ1-6	CASSILSSFSYNSPLHF	TGTGCCAGTAGTATATTGTCTTCCTTCTCCTATAATTCACCCCTCCACTTT
few	NA	TRBV7-9	TRBJ1-1	CASSPTGTPRDTEAFF	TGTGCCAGCAGCCCTACCGGGACCCCGAGGGACACTGAAGCTTTCTTT
NA	NA	TRBV27	TRBJ2-7	CASSLVGNEQYF	TGTGCCAGCAGTTTAGTAGGGAACGAGCAGTACTTC
NA	NA	TRBV27	TRBJ1-4	CASSPLRGSNEKLFF	TGTGCCAGCAGTCCCCTTAGGGGCAGCAATGAAAAACTGTTTTTT
NA	NA	TRBV4-1	TRBJ1-3	CASSQVAGANTIYF	TGCGCCAGCAGCCAAGTGGCGGGGGCGAACACCATATATTTT
NA	NA	TRBV30	TRBJ1-2	CAWSDGGGLGYTF	TGTGCCTGGAGTGATGGGGGAGGTTTAGGCTACACCTTC
NA	NA	TRBV27	TRBJ2-6	CASSLWGYGANVLTF	TGTGCCAGCAGTTTATGGGGGTATGGGGCCAACGTCCTGACTTTC
NA	TRBD1	TRBV2	TRBJ2-5	CASRKRAGGGETQYF	TGTGCCAGCAGAAAAAGGGCAGGGGGTGGAGAGACCCAGTACTTC
NA	TRBD1	TRBV7-9	TRBJ2-7	CASSSYMGQGAYEQYF	TGTGCCAGCAGCTCATATATGGGACAGGGGGCGTACGAGCAGTACTTC
NA	NA	TRBV7-9	TRBJ1-1	CASSSDTNTEAFF	TGTGCCAGCAGCTCGGACACGAACACTGAAGCTTTCTTT
NA	NA	TRBV7-9	TRBJ2-6	CASSLGGAPGANVLTF	TGTGCCAGCAGTCTTGGGGGGGCGCCTGGGGCCAACGTCCTGACTTTC
NA	TRBD1	TRBV6-1	TRBJ2-7	CASSEPGTATYEQYF	TGTGCCAGCAGTGAACCCGGGACAGCCACCTACGAGCAGTACTTC
NA	NA	TRBV2	TRBJ1-1	CATQTGGTEAFF	TGTGCCACCCAGACAGGAGGGACTGAAGCTTTCTTT
NA	TRBD1	TRBV7-9	TRBJ1-2	CASSPPTGTNGYTF	TGTGCCAGCAGCCCGCCGACAGGGACCAATGGCTACACCTTC
NA	NA	TRBV19	TRBJ2-2	CASSIVSGWEAGELFF	TGTGCCAGTAGTATAGTTTCAGGGTGGGAAGCCGGGGAGCTGTTTTTT
NA	NA	TRBV28	TRBJ2-7	CASRVRTAYEQYF	TGTGCCAGCAGGGTTCGGACGGCGTACGAGCAGTACTTC
once	NA	TRBV27	TRBJ1-2	CASSPDGGYGYTF	TGTGCCAGCAGCCCAGACGGCGGCTATGGCTACACCTTC
NA	NA	TRBV27	TRBJ2-2	CASTTGTETGELFF	TGTGCCAGCACCACTGGAACTGAGACCGGGGAGCTGTTTTTT
NA	TRBD2	TRBV27	TRBJ2-7	CATSISGSSSYEQYF	TGTGCCACCTCGATTAGCGGGAGTTCTTCCTACGAGCAGTACTTC
NA	TRBD1	TRBV4-3	TRBJ1-1	CASSQEDRRGTEAFF	TGCGCCAGCAGCCAAGAGGACAGGCGGGGTACTGAAGCTTTCTTT
NA	TRBD2	TRBV27	TRBJ2-3	CASSWGLAGGDTQYF	TGTGCCAGCAGTTGGGGACTAGCGGGAGGAGATACGCAGTATTTT
NA	NA	TRBV4-1	TRBJ2-7	CASSQDQAYEQYF	TGCGCCAGCAGCCAAGATCAAGCCTACGAGCAGTACTTC
NA	TRBD2	TRBV7-2	TRBJ2-2	CASSLSVERGGYGELFF	TGTGCCAGCAGCTTAAGCGTCGAGCGGGGGGGCTACGGGGAGCTGTTTTTT
NA	NA	TRBV4-1	TRBJ2-7	CASSQAVRDGGYEQYF	TGCGCCAGCAGCCAAGCCGTCAGGGACGGAGGATACGAGCAGTACTTC
NA	TRBD2	TRBV7-8	TRBJ2-3	CASSLTSGDTQYF	TGTGCCAGCAGCTTGACTAGCGGGGATACGCAGTATTTT
NA	NA	TRBV29-1	TRBJ1-4	CSASGGGTEKLFF	TGCAGCGCCTCCGGGGGCGGGACAGAAAAACTGTTTTTT
once	NA	TRBV7-2	TRBJ2-7	CASRAPTATRHEQYF	TGTGCCAGCAGGGCCCCGACAGCCACCAGGCACGAGCAGTACTTC
once	TRBD1	TRBV28	TRBJ2-7	CASSSGQGAYEQYF	TGTGCCAGCAGTTCCGGACAGGGGGCGTACGAGCAGTACTTC
NA	NA	TRBV13	TRBJ2-5	CASSHPGKGRETQYF	TGTGCCAGCAGCCACCCGGGAAAGGGGCGAGAGACCCAGTACTTC
NA	NA	TRBV15	TRBJ2-1	CATRSLDSYNEQFF	TGTGCCACCAGGAGCCTGGACTCCTACAATGAGCAGTTCTTC
NA	TRBD2	TRBV5-1	TRBJ2-1	CASSLAGLAGGSVEQFF	TGCGCCAGCAGCTTGGCGGGACTAGCGGGGGGGTCGGTTGAGCAGTTCTTC
NA	TRBD1	TRBV5-1	TRBJ2-1	CASSLGQGYYNEQFF	TGCGCCAGCAGCCTAGGACAGGGCTACTACAATGAGCAGTTCTTC
NA	NA	TRBV27	TRBJ1-6	CASSLLGASYNSPLHF	TGTGCCAGCAGTTTATTGGGAGCCTCCTATAATTCACCCCTCCACTTT
NA	NA	TRBV9	TRBJ2-7	CASSVGEGSTYEQYF	TGTGCCAGCAGCGTAGGTGAGGGGAGCACCTACGAGCAGTACTTC
NA	NA	TRBV6-6	TRBJ2-7	CASSYGSGYEQYF	TGTGCCAGCAGTTACGGTTCGGGTTACGAGCAGTACTTC
NA	TRBD1	TRBV5-1	TRBJ1-1	CASSITGVVTEAFF	TGCGCCAGCAGCATTACAGGGGTTGTAACTGAAGCTTTCTTT
NA	TRBD2	TRBV28	TRBJ2-3	CASSSLLAGGPTDTQYF	TGTGCCAGCAGTTCCCTCTTAGCGGGGGGGCCGACAGATACGCAGTATTTT
NA	NA	TRBV10-3	TRBJ2-2	CAIEDYKNTGELFF	TGTGCCATCGAAGACTATAAGAACACCGGGGAGCTGTTTTTT
medium-sized	NA	TRBV5-5	TRBJ1-2	CASSHQEVIGYTF	TGTGCCAGCAGCCACCAGGAGGTCATCGGCTACACCTTC
NA	TRBD2	TRBV15	TRBJ2-1	CATTWGGNEQFF	TGTGCCACCACCTGGGGAGGGAATGAGCAGTTCTTC
NA	NA	TRBV7-3	TRBJ2-7	CASSLTGDGSSYEQYF	TGTGCCAGCAGCTTAACCGGGGACGGAAGCTCCTACGAGCAGTACTTC
NA	TRBD2	TRBV9	TRBJ2-3	CASNLGTTSTDTQYF	TGTGCCAGCAACCTAGGGACTACTAGCACAGATACGCAGTATTTT
NA	NA	TRBV2	TRBJ2-1	CASSVSRGHEQFF	TGTGCCAGCAGTGTGTCCAGGGGCCATGAGCAGTTCTTC
NA	NA	TRBV6-5	TRBJ2-3	CASSYRVDSTDTQYF	TGTGCCAGCAGTTATAGGGTGGATTCCACAGATACGCAGTATTTT
NA	TRBD2	TRBV29-1	TRBJ2-1	CSVAGTSGSSGPYNEQFF	TGCAGCGTGGCCGGGACTAGCGGGAGCTCAGGCCCCTACAATGAGCAGTTCTTC